The entry below gives a single T cell receptor beta chain sequence along with its context. This sample stems from a study of blood T cell repertoires in COVID-19. Background on the study: PBMCs, B-cell-depleted T cells, or T cells provided the cDNA or gDNA that made up the material.

Profiling relied on immunoSEQ multiplex PCR, and the TCRdb table lists in-frame clones only, not all of them. The sample has 250,000 to 400,000 clones; approximately 89% are singletons. V gave up 3 bases and J gave up 2 bases; unmatched junction bases: 8. CDR3 size: 16 residues. Germline V gene data show CDR1 as KGHSH and CDR2 as LQKENI. This clonotype was obtained from a woman in her thirties who had recovered from COVID-19. Sequences were obtained from PBMCs or T cells enriched from blood (not recorded which). The chain has TRBV18 and TRBJ2-5, with TRBD1 matching over 8 bases. CDR3 in DNA: TGTGCCAGCTCACCGAGAAAACAGGGGGGACAAGAGACCCAGTACTTC. Encoded protein: CASSPRKQGGQETQYF.